This record concerns one T cell receptor beta chain sequence. Its antigen is still unknown. This entry is derived from a study of graft-versus-host responses after intestinal transplantation. Study context: Recipients received multivisceral, liver-intestinal, or isolated intestinal transplants. Anti-thymocyte globulin served as induction for all recipients, who then took tacrolimus and steroids for approximately three years. Study-wide results and caveats: Analysis identified GvH clones in recipient marrow, with some appearing first in ileum or blood. Circulating GvH clone levels at their peak were associated with HvG declines (early post-transplant).

Libraries were prepared by immunoSEQ multiplex PCR; TCRdb keeps only in-frame clonotypes and omits some of them. The sample lists about 51,000 clones, roughly 90% occurring once. Germline assignment: CDR1 SEHNR and CDR2 FQNEAQ (reference sequence). J lost 5 bases, V lost 1 base, and 2 bases had no gene match. The CDR3 has 15 amino acids. The TCR originated in a human donor who was the organ donor for an intestinal transplant. The V call is TRBV7-9, the J call TRBJ1-6; 7 bases match TRBD1. This material consisted of unstimulated CD4+ T cells sorted from spleen or lymph node cells, taken before transplant. DNA of the CDR3: TGTGCCAGCAGCTTAGGGGGGACAGATAATTCACCCCTCCACTTT. This sequence encodes CASSLGGTDNSPLHF.